A single sample gave rise to the 21 T cell receptor beta chains below, sequenced in a study of blood T cell repertoires in COVID-19. Here immunoSEQ multiplex PCR was the method, and the copy in TCRdb shows in-frame clones only, minus some. Here the sample spans 150,000 to 200,000 clones, about 90% being singletons. Input material: peripheral blood. These receptor sequences come from a man under 40 with COVID-19, enrolled during active disease.

The V gene is TRBV6-5, the J gene TRBJ2-7; 8 bases are a match to TRBD1. CDR1 and CDR2 from the germline V gene are MNHEY and SVGAGI. J lost 2 bases, V lost 6 bases, and 9 bases had no gene match. This CDR3 is built from 15 residues. This CDR3 reads CASRSPGQATYEQYF. DNA of the CDR3: TGTGCCAGCAGGAGCCCGGGACAGGCTACCTACGAGCAGTACTTC.

This clone came up once. The V and J genes are TRBV6-5 and TRBJ2-1, with TRBD2 matching 9 bases. Germline V gene data show CDR1 as MNHEY and CDR2 as SVGAGI. This CDR3 comprises 14 residues. V lost 8 bases and J lost 10; bases outside the gene matches: 12. CDR3 in amino acids: CASVRGGGVGEQFF. The CDR3 DNA sequence: TGTGCCAGCGTACGTGGCGGGGGGGTAGGGGAGCAGTTCTTC.

This clone was seen a single time. Other DNA sequences in the same sample also yield this CDR3. The rearrangement uses TRBV6-2 or TRBV6-3 and TRBJ2-7; 10 bases align to TRBD1. Germline V gene lookup returns CDR1 MNHEY and CDR2 SVGEGT. The V and J ends lost 6 bases and 4 bases, in that order; junction bases with no gene match: 3. The CDR3 is 13 amino acids. The CDR3 loop is CASSSDRGYEQYF. CDR3 nucleotides: TGTGCCAGCAGCTCGGACAGGGGGTACGAGCAGTACTTC.

The chain recombines TRBV6-6 with TRBJ2-7, with 9 bases fitting TRBD1. Germline V gene sequence: CDR1 MNHNY, CDR2 SVGAGI (reference sequence). J gave up 2 bases and V 5 bases, and 13 bases lay outside the gene matches. This CDR3 is built from 17 residues. The CDR3 sequence: CASSRPTLGTGTYEQYF. The CDR3 DNA reads as TGTGCCAGCAGTCGACCGACTCTCGGGACAGGGACCTACGAGCAGTACTTC.

V usage is TRBV28 and J usage is TRBJ2-2; D may be TRBD1 (6 bases). V lost 6 bases to trimming and J lost 2 bases, with 13 bases between them. Per germline, CDR1 MDHEN and CDR2 SYDVKM. The CDR3 is 15 amino acids. CDR3 in DNA: TGTGCCAGCAGCTCATGGACAGTTAACACCGGGGAGCTGTTTTTT. This translates into CASSSWTVNTGELFF.

This clone has only one observation. The chain recombines TRBV20-1 with TRBJ2-7, with D hard to call. Germline V gene sequence: CDR1 DFQATT, CDR2 SNEGSKA (reference sequence). V dropped 7 bases and J dropped 3 bases, with 7 bases sitting between them. The CDR3 length is 10 residues. The CDR3 region is CSVPGYEQYF. As DNA, the CDR3 is TGCAGTGTACCCGGCTACGAGCAGTACTTC.

The V gene is TRBV5-1, the J gene TRBJ2-1; 9 bases line up with TRBD2. The length of the CDR3 is 15 residues. Germline CDR1 reads SGHRS; CDR2 reads YFSETQ. V gave up 0 bases and J gave up 7 bases; unmatched junction bases: 5. The CDR3 DNA reads as TGCGCCAGCAGCTTGGAGGCTAGCGGGATGAATGAGCAGTTCTTC. It specifies CASSLEASGMNEQFF.

The chain couples TRBV28 to TRBJ2-6; 9 bases are a match to TRBD2. The V gene's germline CDR1 is MDHEN and CDR2 SYDVKM. This CDR3 comprises 17 residues. Unmatched junction bases numbered 7, after V lost 4 bases and J lost 3 bases. CDR3 DNA sequence: TGTGCCAGCAGTTCCTCGGGACTAGCTGGTGGGGCCAACGTCCTGACTTTC. Its protein is CASSSSGLAGGANVLTF.

The rearrangement joins TRBV5-1 to TRBJ1-1; 9 bases agree with TRBD1. The CDR3 consists of 14 residues. V gave up 2 bases and J gave up 7 bases; unmatched junction bases: 6. CDR1 is SGHRS and CDR2 is YFSETQ in the germline V gene. CDR3 amino acids: CASSLQGASSEAFF. The CDR3 nucleotides are TGCGCCAGCAGCTTACAGGGGGCCTCGAGTGAAGCTTTCTTT.

The rearrangement uses TRBV20-1 and TRBJ1-1; 8 bases agree with TRBD1. The junction had 0 bases not matched to a gene; V was cut back by 1 base and J by 8 bases. The length of the CDR3 is 11 residues. From germline, CDR1 is DFQATT and CDR2 SNEGSKA (reference sequence). The CDR3 DNA reads TGCAGTGCTAGAGGGACAGGGGAAGCTTTCTTT. It codes for CSARGTGEAFF.

This chain connects TRBV3-1 (or the pseudogene TRBV3-2) to TRBJ2-3; TRBD1 aligns across 8 bases. This CDR3 is built from 14 residues. CDR1 LGHDT and CDR2 YNNKEL come from the germline V gene (reference sequence). V was pared by 7 bases and J by 1 base, with 4 bases of the junction left unmatched. CDR3 in amino acids: CASNPTGGTDTQYF. The DNA of the CDR3 is TGTGCCAGCAATCCGACAGGGGGCACAGATACGCAGTATTTT.

This clone is a singleton in its sample. The chain couples TRBV4-3 to TRBJ1-2, with 7 positions matching TRBD1. This CDR3 region has 15 residues. The trim removed 2 bases at V and 5 bases at J, leaving 8 bases unmatched. CDR1 and CDR2 (germline): LGHNA, YSLEER. In nucleotides, the CDR3 is TGCGCCAGCAGCCAAAACACAGGGGATGAGTATGGCTACACCTTC. It translates to CASSQNTGDEYGYTF.

J is TRBJ2-2 and V is TRBV7-3; a weak D match, TRBD1 (6 bases). The V end was cut by 0 bases, the J end by 6 bases, with 14 bases between. This CDR3 has 16 residues. In germline, CDR1 is SGHTA, CDR2 FQGTGA. The CDR3 DNA reads TGTGCCAGCAGCTTAACGGGGGCACCCGGGGCCGGGGAGCTGTTTTTT. Residues: CASSLTGAPGAGELFF.

The chain is built from TRBV6-1 and TRBJ1-2; 7 bases are a match to TRBD1. Trimming removed 2 bases from V and 8 bases from J; junction bases left unmatched: 5. Germline CDR1 MNHNS, CDR2 SASEGT. The CDR3 is 13 amino acids. The CDR3 sequence: CASSESGGQGYTF. The CDR3 bases are TGTGCCAGCAGTGAATCAGGGGGGCAAGGCTACACCTTC.

This chain uses TRBV4-3 with TRBJ2-1; D not certain. Germline V gene lookup returns CDR1 LGHNA and CDR2 YSLEER. CDR3 size: 16 residues. V was trimmed by 0 bases and J by 4 bases, leaving 13 bases between them. This CDR3 is CASSQDLVESYNEQFF. CDR3 DNA: TGCGCCAGCAGCCAAGACCTGGTGGAGAGTTACAATGAGCAGTTCTTC.

The rearrangement uses TRBV7-2 and TRBJ1-6; maybe TRBD1 (5 bases). CDR3 length: 17 residues. Trimming stripped 2 bases from V and 2 bases from J, with 13 bases between. Germline V gives CDR1 SGHTA, CDR2 FQGNSA. CDR3 bases: TGTGCCAGCAGCTTATGGTGGGGCGCGACCTATAATTCACCCCTCCACTTT. It specifies CASSLWWGATYNSPLHF.

V is TRBV12-3 or TRBV12-4 and J is TRBJ2-7; no clear D gene. The length of the CDR3 is 11 residues. Trimming cost V 5 bases and J 2 bases, with 4 bases left between them. CDR3 amino acids: CASSQAYEQYF. Written as DNA, the CDR3 is TGTGCCAGCAGTCAGGCCTACGAGCAGTACTTC.

This clone was recorded a few times. The J gene is TRBJ1-1, the V gene TRBV6-5, with D maybe TRBD1 (5 bases). CDR3 size: 15 residues. The V gene's germline CDR1 is MNHEY and CDR2 SVGAGI. V was trimmed by 6 bases and J by 4 bases, leaving 18 bases between them. CDR3 nucleotides: TGTGCCAGCAGACCCCCCGTCGGGGGAGGCACTGAAGCTTTCTTT. Translating it yields CASRPPVGGGTEAFF.

The V and J genes are TRBV2 and TRBJ2-7; 11 positions match TRBD1. J was trimmed by 2 bases and V by 7 bases; bases with no gene match: 7. The V gene's germline CDR1 is SNHLY and CDR2 FYNNEI. The CDR3 is made up of 15 amino acids. The CDR3 protein is CASKIEGQGAYEQYF. The CDR3 nucleotides read TGTGCCAGCAAGATCGAGGGACAGGGGGCCTACGAGCAGTACTTC.

This clone was counted at least ten times. The genes are TRBV11-1 and TRBJ1-5; D ambiguous. The germline V and J ends were trimmed by 1 base and 3 bases, with 7 bases remaining between them. Germline CDR1 is SGHAT and CDR2 is FQDESV (reference sequence). The CDR3 is made up of 14 amino acids. The CDR3 loop is CASSLGDNNQPQHF. CDR3 DNA sequence: TGTGCCAGCAGCTTAGGAGACAACAATCAGCCCCAGCATTTT.

V is TRBV5-1 and J is TRBJ2-1; D might be TRBD2 (6 bases). This CDR3 spans 14 amino acids. Trimming left V 7 bases short and J 6 bases short, with 17 bases between. The germline V gene encodes CDR1 SGHRS and CDR2 YFSETQ. CDR3 residues: CASGGVGSANEQFF. In nucleotides, the CDR3 is TGCGCCAGCGGAGGGGTAGGTTCGGCCAATGAGCAGTTCTTC.